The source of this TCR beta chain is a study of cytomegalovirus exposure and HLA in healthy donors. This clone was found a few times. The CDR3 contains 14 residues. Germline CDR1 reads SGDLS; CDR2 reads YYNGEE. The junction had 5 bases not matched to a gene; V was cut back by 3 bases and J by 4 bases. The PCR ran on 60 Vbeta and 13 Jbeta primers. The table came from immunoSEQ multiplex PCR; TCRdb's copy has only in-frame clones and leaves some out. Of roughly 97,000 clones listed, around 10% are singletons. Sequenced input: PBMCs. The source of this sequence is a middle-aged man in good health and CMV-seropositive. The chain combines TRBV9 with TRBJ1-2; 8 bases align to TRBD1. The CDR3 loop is CASSAPGTGYGYTF. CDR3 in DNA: TGTGCCAGCAGCGCCCCGGGGACAGGCTATGGCTACACCTTC.